This T cell receptor beta chain was retrieved from a study of T cell repertoires in cytomegalovirus infection. Study details: Recently identified HLA-C-restricted and well-studied HLA-B-restricted CMV epitopes were used. It was the public TCR beta signatures that indicated both CMV infection and matching HLA type. Overall study findings and caveats: Carriers of CMV plus the relevant HLA were identified by cumulative public TCR beta family frequency. The ex vivo response showed dominance by HLA-C-restricted CMV-specific TCR beta clonotypes.

The CDR3 loop spans 17 amino acids. Germline lookup yields CDR1 SGHVS and CDR2 FNYEAQ. The ends were cut back, 4 bases at V and 7 bases at J, with 23 bases in the middle. TCRdb passed the reads through MiXCR, listing each CDR3 protein once. Of roughly 180,000 distinct CDR3 sequences in the sample, roughly 20% were seen once. The table lists this clonotype with a few counts. What it binds is not known. The origin of this receptor is a human donor in good health (CMV status not recorded). Some clones in this sample may be carry-over from other donors' samples. The material sequenced was CD8+ T cells from cultured PBMCs, taken from culture after CMV antigen stimulation. The chain recombines TRBV7-6 with TRBJ2-1; TRBD1 might be the D (6 bases). CDR3 amino acids: CASSSPSRGLRGNEQFF. CDR3 sequence (DNA): TGTGCCAGCAGCTCCCCTTCCAGGGGTTTGAGGGGGAATGAGCAGTTCTTC.